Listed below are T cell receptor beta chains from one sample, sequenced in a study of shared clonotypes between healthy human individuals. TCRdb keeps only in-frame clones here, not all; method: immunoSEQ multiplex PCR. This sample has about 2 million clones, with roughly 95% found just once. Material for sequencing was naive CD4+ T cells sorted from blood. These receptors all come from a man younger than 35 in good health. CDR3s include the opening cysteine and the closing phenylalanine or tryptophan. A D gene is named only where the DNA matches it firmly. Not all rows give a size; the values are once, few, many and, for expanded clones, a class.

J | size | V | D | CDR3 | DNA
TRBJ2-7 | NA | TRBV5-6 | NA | CASSLTGLYEQYF | TGTGCCAGCAGCTTGACCGGGCTCTACGAGCAGTACTTC
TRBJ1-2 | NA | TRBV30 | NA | CAWRGTAYGYTF | TGTGCCTGGAGGGGAACAGCCTATGGCTACACCTTC
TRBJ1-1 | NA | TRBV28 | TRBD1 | CASWGTGTEAFF | TGTGCCAGCTGGGGGACAGGGACTGAAGCTTTCTTT
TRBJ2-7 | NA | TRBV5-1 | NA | CASSLPSWEQYF | TGCGCCAGCAGCTTGCCTTCCTGGGAGCAGTACTTC
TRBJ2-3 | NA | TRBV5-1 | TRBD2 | CASSPTGLAADTQYF | TGCGCCAGCAGCCCAACCGGACTAGCAGCAGATACGCAGTATTTT
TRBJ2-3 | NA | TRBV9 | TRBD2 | CASSVGGSGYTDTQYF | TGTGCCAGCAGCGTAGGGGGTAGCGGGTACACAGATACGCAGTATTTT
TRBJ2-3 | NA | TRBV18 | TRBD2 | CASSPPLAVDTQYF | TGTGCCAGCTCACCACCGCTAGCGGTTGATACGCAGTATTTT
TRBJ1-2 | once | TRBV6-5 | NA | CASSQQGYGYTF | TGTGCCAGCAGTCAACAGGGCTATGGCTACACCTTC
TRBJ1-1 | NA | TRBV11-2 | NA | CASSLTGVTEAFF | TGTGCCAGCAGCTTAACTGGGGTTACTGAAGCTTTCTTT
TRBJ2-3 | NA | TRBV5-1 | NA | CASSPLGRGSTDTQYF | TGCGCCAGCAGCCCGTTAGGGCGGGGTAGCACAGATACGCAGTATTTT
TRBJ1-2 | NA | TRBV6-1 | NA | CASSASALGNYGYTF | TGTGCCAGCAGTGCCAGCGCCCTGGGAAACTATGGCTACACCTTC
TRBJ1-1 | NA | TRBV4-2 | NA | CASSQVSRGTEAFF | TGTGCCAGCAGCCAAGTTTCAAGGGGCACTGAAGCTTTCTTT
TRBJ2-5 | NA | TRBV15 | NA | CATSPSSQETQYF | TGTGCCACCAGCCCTAGCAGCCAAGAGACCCAGTACTTC
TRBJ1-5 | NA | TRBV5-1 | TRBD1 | CASSLGDREYQPQHF | TGCGCCAGCAGCTTGGGCGACAGGGAGTATCAGCCCCAGCATTTT
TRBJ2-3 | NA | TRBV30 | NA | CAWSTGTPDTQYF | TGTGCCTGGAGCACAGGGACCCCAGATACGCAGTATTTT
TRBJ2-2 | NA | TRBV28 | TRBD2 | CASRVGGANTGELFF | TGTGCCAGCAGAGTCGGGGGGGCGAACACCGGGGAGCTGTTTTTT
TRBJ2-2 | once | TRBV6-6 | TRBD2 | CATLTSGNGGELFF | TGTGCCACCCTGACTAGCGGGAACGGCGGGGAGCTGTTTTTT
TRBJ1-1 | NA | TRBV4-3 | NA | CASSKSVITLNTEAFF | TGCGCCAGCAGCAAAAGTGTAATTACCCTGAACACTGAAGCTTTCTTT
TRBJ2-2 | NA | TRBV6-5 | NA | CASSYRFAGELFF | TGTGCCAGCAGTTACCGCTTCGCTGGGGAGCTGTTTTTT
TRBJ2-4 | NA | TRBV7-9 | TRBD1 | CASSGQGENIQYF | TGTGCCAGCAGCGGACAGGGGGAAAACATTCAGTACTTC
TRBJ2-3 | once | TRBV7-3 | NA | CASSGGTGDTQYF | TGTGCCAGCAGCGGGGGGACCGGTGATACGCAGTATTTT
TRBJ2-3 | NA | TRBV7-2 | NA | CASSSAGGATDTQYF | TGTGCCAGCAGCTCAGCGGGCGGGGCCACAGATACGCAGTATTTT
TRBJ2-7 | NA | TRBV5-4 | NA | CASSAPVQGNEQYF | TGTGCCAGCAGCGCCCCTGTACAGGGAAACGAGCAGTACTTC
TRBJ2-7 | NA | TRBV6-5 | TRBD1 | CASRGLGQVSEQYF | TGTGCCAGCAGAGGGCTGGGACAGGTTTCCGAGCAGTACTTC
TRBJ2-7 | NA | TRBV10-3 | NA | CAISMLALEQYF | TGTGCCATCAGTATGCTCGCTCTCGAGCAGTACTTC
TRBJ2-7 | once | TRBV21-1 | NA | CASSNRAGGLYEQYF | TGTGCCAGCAGCAATAGGGCAGGGGGCCTGTACGAGCAGTACTTC